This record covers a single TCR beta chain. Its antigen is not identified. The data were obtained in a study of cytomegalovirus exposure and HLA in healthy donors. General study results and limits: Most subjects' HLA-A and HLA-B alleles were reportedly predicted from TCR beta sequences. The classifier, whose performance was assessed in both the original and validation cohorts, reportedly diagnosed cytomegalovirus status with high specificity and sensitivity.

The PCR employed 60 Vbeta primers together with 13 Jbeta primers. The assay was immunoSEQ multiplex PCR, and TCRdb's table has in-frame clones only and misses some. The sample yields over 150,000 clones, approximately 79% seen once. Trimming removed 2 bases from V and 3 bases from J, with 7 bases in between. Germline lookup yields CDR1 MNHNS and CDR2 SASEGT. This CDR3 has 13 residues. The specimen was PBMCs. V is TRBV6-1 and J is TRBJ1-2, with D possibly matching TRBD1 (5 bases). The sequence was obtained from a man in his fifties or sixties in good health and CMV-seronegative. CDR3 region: CASSEPTDYGYTF. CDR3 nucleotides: TGTGCCAGCAGTGAACCGACAGACTATGGCTACACCTTC.